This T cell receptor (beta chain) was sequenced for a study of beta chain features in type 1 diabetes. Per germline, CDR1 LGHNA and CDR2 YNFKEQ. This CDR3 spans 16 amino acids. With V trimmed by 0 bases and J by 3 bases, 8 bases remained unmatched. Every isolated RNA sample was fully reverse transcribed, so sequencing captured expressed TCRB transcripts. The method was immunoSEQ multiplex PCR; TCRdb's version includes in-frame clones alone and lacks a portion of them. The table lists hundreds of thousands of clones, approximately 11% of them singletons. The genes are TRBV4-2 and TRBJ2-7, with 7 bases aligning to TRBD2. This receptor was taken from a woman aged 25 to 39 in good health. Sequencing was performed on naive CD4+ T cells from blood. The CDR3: CASSQDILAAVYEQYF. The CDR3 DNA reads TGTGCCAGCAGCCAAGATATCCTAGCGGCGGTCTACGAGCAGTACTTC.